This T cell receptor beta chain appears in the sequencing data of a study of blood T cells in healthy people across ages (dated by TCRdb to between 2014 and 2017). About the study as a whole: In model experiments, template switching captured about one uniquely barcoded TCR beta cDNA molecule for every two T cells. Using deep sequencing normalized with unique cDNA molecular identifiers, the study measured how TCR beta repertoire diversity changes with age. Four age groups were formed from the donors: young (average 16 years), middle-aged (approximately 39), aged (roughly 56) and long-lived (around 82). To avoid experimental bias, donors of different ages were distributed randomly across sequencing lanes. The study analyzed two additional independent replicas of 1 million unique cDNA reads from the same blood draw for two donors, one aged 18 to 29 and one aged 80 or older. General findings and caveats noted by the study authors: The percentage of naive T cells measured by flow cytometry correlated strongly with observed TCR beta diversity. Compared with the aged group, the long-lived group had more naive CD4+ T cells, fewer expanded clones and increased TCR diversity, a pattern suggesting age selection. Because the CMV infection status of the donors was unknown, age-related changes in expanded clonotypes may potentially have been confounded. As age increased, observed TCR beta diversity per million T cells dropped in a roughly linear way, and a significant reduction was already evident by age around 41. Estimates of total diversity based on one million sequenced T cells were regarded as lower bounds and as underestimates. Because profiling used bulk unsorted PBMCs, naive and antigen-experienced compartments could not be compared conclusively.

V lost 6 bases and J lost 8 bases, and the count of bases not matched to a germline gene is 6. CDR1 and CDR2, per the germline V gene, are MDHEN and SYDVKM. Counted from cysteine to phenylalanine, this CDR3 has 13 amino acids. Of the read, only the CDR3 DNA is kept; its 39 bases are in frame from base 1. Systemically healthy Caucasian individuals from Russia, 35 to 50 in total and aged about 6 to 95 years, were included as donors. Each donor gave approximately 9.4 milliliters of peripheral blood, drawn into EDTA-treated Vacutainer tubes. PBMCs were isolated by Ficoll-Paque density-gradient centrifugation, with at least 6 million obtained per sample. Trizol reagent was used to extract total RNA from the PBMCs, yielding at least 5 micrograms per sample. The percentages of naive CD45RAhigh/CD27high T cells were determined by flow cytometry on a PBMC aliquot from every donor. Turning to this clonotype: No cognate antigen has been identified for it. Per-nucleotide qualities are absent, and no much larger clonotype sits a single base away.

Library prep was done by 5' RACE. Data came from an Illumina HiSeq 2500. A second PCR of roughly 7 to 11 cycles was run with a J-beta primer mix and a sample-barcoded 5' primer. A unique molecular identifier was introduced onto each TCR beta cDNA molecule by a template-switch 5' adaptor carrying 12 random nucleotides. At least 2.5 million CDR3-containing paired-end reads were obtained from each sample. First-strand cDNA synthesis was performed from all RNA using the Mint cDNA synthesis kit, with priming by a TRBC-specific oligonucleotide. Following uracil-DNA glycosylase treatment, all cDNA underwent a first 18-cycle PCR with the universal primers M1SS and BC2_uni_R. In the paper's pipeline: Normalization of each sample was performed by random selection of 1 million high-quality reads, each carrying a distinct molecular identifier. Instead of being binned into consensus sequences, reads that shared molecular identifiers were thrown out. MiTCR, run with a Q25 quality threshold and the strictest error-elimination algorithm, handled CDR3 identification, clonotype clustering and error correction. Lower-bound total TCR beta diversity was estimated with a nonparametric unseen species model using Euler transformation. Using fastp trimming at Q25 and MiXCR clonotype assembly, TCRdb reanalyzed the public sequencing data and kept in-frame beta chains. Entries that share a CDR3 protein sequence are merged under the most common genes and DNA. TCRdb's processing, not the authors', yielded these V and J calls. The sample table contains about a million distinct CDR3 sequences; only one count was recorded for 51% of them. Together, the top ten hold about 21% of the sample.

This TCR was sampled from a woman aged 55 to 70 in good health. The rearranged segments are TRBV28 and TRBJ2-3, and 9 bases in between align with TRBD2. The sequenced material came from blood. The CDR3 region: CASSSGRPGTQYF. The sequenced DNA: TGTGCCAGCAGCAGCGGGAGGCCCGGTACGCAGTATTTT.